This passage covers 30 T cell receptor beta chains from one sample sequenced in a study of T cells in Graves' hyperthyroidism and ophthalmopathy. It was RNA transcripts that yielded the amplified TCR beta CDR3 regions. The HTBI primer set drove a first-round RT-PCR of the TCR CDR3. TCRdb re-called the multiplex PCR reads with MiXCR, one entry per CDR3 protein. The sample lists a few hundred thousand distinct CDR3 sequences, roughly 21% occurring once. Sequencing was carried out using blood. These receptors were collected from a woman between 45 and 65 years old with Graves' hyperthyroidism.

This clonotype was detected a few times. This clone may be a read error of a much larger clone one base away. The chain is built from TRBV3-1 and TRBJ2-5; D may be TRBD2 (6 bases). Trimming shortened V by 6 bases and J by 9 bases, and 11 bases separated the two germline ends. Germline assignment: CDR1 LGHDT and CDR2 YNNKEL (reference sequence). This CDR3 has 11 residues. The CDR3 region is CASRVGEAQYF. Written as DNA, the CDR3 is TGTGCCAGCAGGGTCGGGGAGGCCCAGTACTTC.

The chain carries TRBV14 and TRBJ2-3, with TRBD2 matching over 8 bases. V lost 0 bases, J lost 2 bases, and 10 bases stayed unmatched. Germline CDR1 and CDR2: SGHDN and FVKESK. The CDR3 sequence is 18 residues long. CDR3 protein: CASSQDRGLAGSTDTQYF. The DNA of the CDR3 is TGTGCCAGCAGCCAAGATCGAGGTCTAGCGGGCTCCACAGATACGCAGTATTTT.

This clonotype has at least ten counts. V and J are TRBV30 and TRBJ2-1; possibly TRBD1 for D (5 bases). The CDR3 loop spans 13 amino acids. Germline CDR1 GTSNPN, CDR2 SVGIG (reference sequence). V was clipped by 2 bases and J by 3 bases, with 8 bases between them. This CDR3 is CAWSPGNYNEQFF. CDR3 DNA sequence: TGTGCCTGGAGTCCAGGGAACTACAATGAGCAGTTCTTC.

The table lists this clonotype with a few counts. The chain couples TRBV24-1 to TRBJ2-2; tentatively, D is TRBD1 (5 bases). The CDR3 is 13 residues long. V lost 8 bases to trimming and J lost 4 bases, with 10 bases between them. From germline, CDR1 is KGHDR and CDR2 SFDVKD. CDR3 nucleotide sequence: TGTGCCACCATACGGACACCCACCGGGGAGCTGTTTTTT. Protein: CATIRTPTGELFF.

This clonotype has more than one count but fewer than ten. This chain uses TRBV9 with TRBJ1-2, with 9 nucleotides matching TRBD1. CDR1 and CDR2 (germline): SGDLS, YYNGEE. The J segment lost 6 bases and the V segment lost 2 bases, leaving 2 bases of the junction unmatched. This CDR3 comprises 13 residues. CDR3 sequence: CASSVWTGDGYTF. Here the CDR3 DNA reads TGTGCCAGCAGCGTTTGGACAGGGGATGGCTACACCTTC.

The chain carries TRBV6-2 or TRBV6-3 and TRBJ2-1; 8 bases are a match to TRBD2. This CDR3 has 15 residues. Looked up from germline, CDR1 is MNHEY and CDR2 is SVGEGT. The V segment lost 5 bases and the J segment 6 bases; nucleotides outside the gene matches: 9. CDR3 residues: CASSESSGGPNEQFF. The CDR3, as DNA: TGTGCCAGCAGTGAATCGAGCGGGGGCCCCAATGAGCAGTTCTTC.

Many counts were recorded for this clonotype. The chain employs TRBV20-1 and TRBJ2-3, with 10 positions matching TRBD2. This CDR3 is built from 15 residues. J gave up 1 base and V 3 bases, and 4 bases lay outside the gene matches. CDR1 DFQATT and CDR2 SNEGSKA come from the germline V gene (reference sequence). The CDR3 sequence: CSASSSGGGTDTQYF. CDR3 in DNA: TGCAGTGCTAGCTCTAGCGGGGGAGGCACAGATACGCAGTATTTT.

The table lists this clonotype with a few counts. The chain uses TRBV7-2 and TRBJ1-3; D remains unclear. The germline V and J ends were trimmed by 5 bases and 4 bases, with 15 bases remaining between them. The CDR3 is made up of 15 amino acids. Germline V lookup: CDR1 SGHTA, CDR2 FQGNSA. The DNA for the CDR3 is TGTGCCAGCAGCCCGTCGGACTTACGGGGAAACACCATATATTTT. Protein sequence: CASSPSDLRGNTIYF.

This clonotype appeared many times. The chain is built from TRBV2 and TRBJ2-3; 8 bases are a match to TRBD1. V gave up 6 bases and J gave up 4 bases; unmatched junction bases: 9. CDR3 size: 15 residues. Germline CDR1 and CDR2: SNHLY and FYNNEI. The CDR3 protein is CASSTDRDSADTQYF. The CDR3 coding sequence is TGTGCCAGCAGCACGGACAGGGACTCGGCAGATACGCAGTATTTT.

This clonotype was detected ten times or more. The genes are TRBV3-1 and TRBJ1-3; no clear D gene. The CDR3 has 13 residues. Trimming pared 4 bases from V and 1 base from J, leaving 5 bases between. Germline values: CDR1 LGHDT, CDR2 YNNKEL (reference sequence). The DNA of the CDR3 is TGTGCCAGCAGCCCCCGATCTGGAAACACCATATATTTT. This sequence encodes CASSPRSGNTIYF.

This clonotype was recorded a few times. An end of the junction does not agree with germline; a read error may underlie this. The J gene is TRBJ1-5, the V gene TRBV18; unclear D gene. Germline CDR1 reads KGHSH; CDR2 reads LQKENI. The CDR3 length is 13 residues. Here the CDR3 reads CGSPPDQTQPQHF. DNA of the CDR3: TGTGGCAGCCCACCGGATCAAACTCAGCCCCAGCATTTT.

J is TRBJ2-7 and V is TRBV4-2; tentative D call: TRBD2 (6 bases). The V and J ends lost 2 bases and 1 base respectively, with 12 bases between them. Germline CDR1 LGHNA, CDR2 YNFKEQ. The CDR3 has 15 amino acids. This chain's CDR3 is CASSQPGLTSYEQYF. The CDR3, as DNA: TGTGCCAGCAGCCAACCGGGACTGACGTCCTACGAGCAGTACTTC.

In its sample, this clonotype was seen many times. CDR3 coding DNA: TGTGCCAAGGACAGCGTATCCTACAATGAGCAGTTCTTC. It translates to CAKDSVSYNEQFF. The rearrangement uses TRBV6-7 and TRBJ2-1; the D gene is possibly TRBD1 (6 bases). TRBV6-7 is known as an ORF, though its function is uncertain. V was cut by 10 bases and J by 1 base, with 11 bases left in between. CDR3 length: 13 residues.

This clonotype was seen more than once but under ten times. The chain links TRBV5-6 to TRBJ2-2, with 12 positions matching TRBD2. V lost 4 bases and J lost 2; bases outside the gene matches: 12. Germline values: CDR1 SGHDT, CDR2 YYEEEE. This CDR3 contains 19 residues. The CDR3: CASSTSLLAGGSNTGELFF. The CDR3 region has the DNA TGTGCCAGCAGCACCTCCCTCCTAGCGGGGGGGTCTAACACCGGGGAGCTGTTTTTT.

This rearrangement joins TRBV13 to TRBJ2-5; 7 nucleotides match TRBD1. The ends lost 5 bases at V and 5 bases at J; junction bases unmatched: 8. This CDR3 region has 14 residues. Germline lookup yields CDR1 PRHDT and CDR2 FYEKMQ (reference sequence). The CDR3 DNA is TGTGCCAGCAGCCCCCCCGGGACAGATGAGACCCAGTACTTC. Protein product: CASSPPGTDETQYF. Filled out from reference TRBV13 and TRBJ2-5, the complete variable domain reads AAGVIQSPRHLIKEKRETATLKCYPIPRHDTVYWYQQGPGQDPQFLISFYEKMQSDKGSIPDRFSAQQFSDYHSELNMSSLELGDSALYFCASSPPGTDETQYFGPGTRLLVL.

This clonotype was seen repeatedly, ten times or more. The CDR3 reads CSASRGVGYGYTF. The CDR3 nucleotides are TGCAGTGCTAGCCGGGGGGTGGGCTATGGCTACACCTTC. V usage is TRBV20-1 and J usage is TRBJ1-2; D is possibly TRBD1 (5 bases). This CDR3 region has 13 residues. The germline gives CDR1 DFQATT, CDR2 SNEGSKA (reference sequence). V lost 3 bases and J lost 4, with 12 bases in between.

This sequence joins TRBV5-1 and TRBJ1-3, with TRBD1 as a possible D gene (5 bases). V was pared by 4 bases and J by 2 bases, with 13 bases between. This CDR3 is 15 amino acids long. From germline, CDR1 is SGHRS and CDR2 YFSETQ. DNA for the CDR3: TGCGCCAGCAGCCGTGTTGCGGGGGCTGGAAACACCATATATTTT. Protein: CASSRVAGAGNTIYF.

V usage is TRBV28 and J usage is TRBJ1-2; D call uncertain. Germline CDR1 reads MDHEN; CDR2 reads SYDVKM. The ends were cut back, 5 bases at V and 8 bases at J, with 12 bases in the middle. This CDR3 is 12 amino acids long. The CDR3 protein is CASSRPSGGYTF. CDR3 coding DNA: TGTGCCAGCAGTCGGCCCTCTGGGGGCTACACCTTC.

This clonotype was recorded at least ten times. V and J are TRBV7-8 and TRBJ2-2; D is uncertain. The CDR3 runs to 12 residues. Trimming pared 8 bases from V and 7 bases from J, leaving 11 bases between. The germline V gene encodes CDR1 SGHVS and CDR2 FQNEAQ. In DNA, the CDR3 is TGTGCCAGCGCCACCCGGGTCGGGGAGCTGTTTTTT. Amino acid sequence: CASATRVGELFF. Complete variable domain (other parts from reference TRBV7-8 and TRBJ2-2): GAGVSQSPRYKVAKRGQDVALRCDPISGHVSLFWYQQALGQGPEFLTYFQNEAQLDKSGLPSDRFFAERPEGSVSTLKIQRTQQEDSAVYLCASATRVGELFFGEGSRLTVL.

The chain recombines TRBV6-2 or TRBV6-3 with TRBJ2-7; TRBD1 agrees at 7 bases. Looked up from germline, CDR1 is MNHEY and CDR2 is SVGEGT. This CDR3 region has 13 residues. V lost 7 bases, J lost 3 bases, and 6 bases stayed unmatched. This chain's CDR3 is CASTRDSDYEQYF. The CDR3 DNA sequence: TGTGCCAGCACCCGGGACAGCGACTACGAGCAGTACTTC.

This clonotype was recorded at least ten times. The chain carries TRBV30 and TRBJ1-2; 8 bases fit TRBD1. The CDR3 is made up of 16 amino acids. Losses at the gene ends were 1 base for V and 0 bases for J; bases not matched to a gene: 7. Germline CDR1 GTSNPN, CDR2 SVGIG (reference sequence). The CDR3 sequence is CAWSGQGKAPNYGYTF. The CDR3 region has the DNA TGTGCCTGGAGTGGACAGGGGAAGGCCCCTAACTATGGCTACACCTTC. Variable domain in full (rest from reference TRBV30 and TRBJ1-2): SQTIHQWPATLVQPVGSPLSLECTVEGTSNPNLYWYRQAAGRGLQLLFYSVGIGQISSEVPQNLSASRPQDRQFILSSKKLLLSDSGFYLCAWSGQGKAPNYGYTFGSGTRLTVV.

In its sample, this clonotype was seen many times. The chain uses TRBV20-1 and TRBJ2-1, with D tentatively TRBD2 (6 bases). CDR1 is DFQATT, CDR2 SNEGSKA, per germline (reference sequence). V lost 6 bases to trimming and J lost 1 base, with 16 bases between them. The CDR3 runs 15 residues. This CDR3 is CSATTGTGSYNEQFF. As DNA, the CDR3 is TGCAGTGCAACCACCGGGACTGGATCCTACAATGAGCAGTTCTTC.

There are many counts of this clonotype. The gene calls are TRBV28 and TRBJ2-1; the D call may be TRBD1 or TRBD2 (5 bases each). V dropped 1 base and J dropped 11 bases, with 18 bases sitting between them. The V gene's germline CDR1 is MDHEN and CDR2 SYDVKM. This CDR3 has 15 residues. CDR3 protein: CASSLSPGTSMKQFF. In DNA form, the CDR3 reads TGTGCCAGCAGTTTATCACCCGGGACCTCAATGAAGCAGTTCTTC.

The gene calls are TRBV19 and TRBJ2-2, with D perhaps TRBD1 or TRBD2 (5 bases each). Germline V gene data show CDR1 as LNHDA and CDR2 as SQIVND (reference sequence). With 5 bases removed from V and 2 bases from J, the gap between germline ends came to 15 bases. The CDR3 totals 16 residues. The CDR3 nucleotides read TGTGCCAGTAGTCTAACCGGGACCCTTAACACCGGGGAGCTGTTTTTT. It encodes CASSLTGTLNTGELFF.

This clonotype has just a few counts. V is TRBV6-1 and J is TRBJ2-3, with 8 bases lining up with TRBD2. V lost 6 bases, J lost 13 bases, and 6 bases stayed unmatched. CDR3 length: 11 amino acids. CDR1 MNHNS and CDR2 SASEGT come from the germline V gene. The CDR3 protein is CASSGRDTKYF. Written as DNA, the CDR3 is TGTGCCAGCAGCGGGAGGGACACGAAGTATTTT.

This clonotype was picked up many times. V gene TRBV5-1 combines with J gene TRBJ2-1, with no clear D. V lost 2 bases to trimming and J lost 4 bases, with 4 bases between them. The CDR3 covers 12 residues. Germline V gene lookup returns CDR1 SGHRS and CDR2 YFSETQ. This CDR3 reads CASSFQYNEQFF. The CDR3 nucleotides read TGCGCCAGCAGCTTCCAGTACAATGAGCAGTTCTTC.

This clonotype came up many times. This chain links TRBV28 with TRBJ2-3, with a possible D match to TRBD1 (6 bases). Germline V gene lookup returns CDR1 MDHEN and CDR2 SYDVKM. V gave up 8 bases and J gave up 5 bases, with 17 bases separating them. This CDR3 has 14 residues. The CDR3 DNA sequence: TGTGCCAGCCTTACGCAGGGGTCGCGAGATACGCAGTATTTT. It yields the protein CASLTQGSRDTQYF.

This clonotype was picked up many times. V usage is TRBV9 and J usage is TRBJ2-3, with TRBD2 matching 14 bases. Germline CDR1 SGDLS, CDR2 YYNGEE. V dropped 1 base and J dropped 5; count of bases not matched to a gene: 3. The CDR3 contains 16 residues. The CDR3 loop reads CASSVFGLAGGDTQYF. The CDR3 DNA follows: TGTGCCAGCAGCGTATTCGGACTAGCGGGGGGAGATACGCAGTATTTT.

The chain couples TRBV10-2 to TRBJ1-2, with D hard to call. The CDR3 loop spans 15 amino acids. With 0 bases removed from V and 8 bases from J, the gap between germline ends came to 16 bases. Germline CDR1 is WSHSY and CDR2 is SAAADI. Here the CDR3 reads CASSESTSHPRGYTF. The CDR3 bases are TGCGCCAGCAGTGAGTCGACTTCCCACCCGCGGGGCTACACCTTC.

The sample holds many counts of this clonotype. The genes are TRBV9 and TRBJ1-5; D is ambiguous. Germline V gives CDR1 SGDLS, CDR2 YYNGEE. The CDR3 is 14 amino acids. The V end was cut by 0 bases, the J end by 5 bases, with 9 bases between. The CDR3 spells CASSVGGTYQPQHF. CDR3 bases: TGTGCCAGCAGCGTAGGAGGCACCTATCAGCCCCAGCATTTT.